This record looks at one T cell receptor (beta chain) sequence and its context. Unique molecular identifiers were used in preparing the TCRbeta library. TCRdb reanalysed the PCR reads using MiXCR and keeps one entry per CDR3 protein. This sample has 350,000 to 450,000 distinct CDR3 sequences; 10% to 15% occur once, and the top ten carry around 4.1%. This sample stems from a study of T-cell reconstitution after alpha-beta-depleted transplantation in children. This sequence originates from a human donor who donated a stem cell graft to a child with Fanconi anemia. Sequenced material: PBMCs, taken from the stem cell graft.

CDR3 in DNA: TGCAGTGCTAGGGGGTCAGGGGGAGCCTACGAGCAGTACTTC. As protein: CSARGSGGAYEQYF. The J gene is TRBJ2-7, the V gene TRBV20-1; 7 bases map to TRBD1. The CDR3 length is 14 residues. Germline V gene sequence: CDR1 DFQATT, CDR2 SNEGSKA (reference sequence). V dropped 3 bases and J dropped 2; count of bases not matched to a gene: 7.